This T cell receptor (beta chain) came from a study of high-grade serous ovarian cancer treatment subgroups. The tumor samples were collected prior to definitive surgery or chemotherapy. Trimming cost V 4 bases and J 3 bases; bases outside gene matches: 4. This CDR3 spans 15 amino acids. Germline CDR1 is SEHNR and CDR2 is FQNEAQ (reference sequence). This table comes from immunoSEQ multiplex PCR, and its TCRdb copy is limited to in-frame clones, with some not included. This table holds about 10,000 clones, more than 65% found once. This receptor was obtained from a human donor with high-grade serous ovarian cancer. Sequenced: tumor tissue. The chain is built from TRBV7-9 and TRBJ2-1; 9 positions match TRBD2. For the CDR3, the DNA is TGTGCCAGCAGCTCAGCGGGAGGACGCTACAATGAGCAGTTCTTC. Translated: CASSSAGGRYNEQFF. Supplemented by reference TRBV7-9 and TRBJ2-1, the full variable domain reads DTGVSQNPRHKITKRGQNVTFRCDPISEHNRLYWYRQTLGQGPEFLTYFQNEAQLEKSRLLSDRFSAERPKGSFSTLEIQRTEQGDSAMYLCASSSAGGRYNEQFFGPGTRLTVL.